These T cell receptor beta chains were read from a single sample in a study of shared clonotypes between healthy human individuals. Generated by immunoSEQ multiplex PCR, the TCRdb table keeps only in-frame clones and is missing some. Here the sample spans about 1.1 million clones, about four fifths being singletons. Sequencing was performed on memory CD4+ T cells from PBMCs. The source is a man between 18 and 29 years old in good health. Some clones in this sample may be carry-over from other donors' samples. The CDR3 runs from the conserved cysteine through the conserved F or W. The D gene is left open where the match is weak. Some rows have no size entry. The others give once, few or many, or a class for an expanded clone.

V	J	D	size	DNA	CDR3
TRBV13	TRBJ2-7	-	-	TGTGCCAGCAGCCCGGACAAATCCTCCTACGAGCAGTACTTC	CASSPDKSSYEQYF
TRBV28	TRBJ2-7	TRBD1	-	TGTGCCAGCAGACCCTCCGGACAGGGGAGCTCCTACGAGCAGTACTTC	CASRPSGQGSSYEQYF
TRBV19	TRBJ1-1	-	-	TGTGCCAGTAGTAGCCTGGGAACTGAAGCTTTCTTT	CASSSLGTEAFF
TRBV28	TRBJ1-1	TRBD1	-	TGTGCCAGCAGTCTGTCCGGGACAGCGAGTACTGAAGCTTTCTTT	CASSLSGTASTEAFF
TRBV7-9	TRBJ2-7	TRBD2	-	TGTGCCAGCAGCTTAATGACTAGCGGGAGGGTATCGCTCTACGAGCAGTACTTC	CASSLMTSGRVSLYEQYF
TRBV2	TRBJ2-7	TRBD1	-	TGTGCCAGCAGCCCTCAGGGACAGTATTACGAGCAGTACTTC	CASSPQGQYYEQYF
TRBV4-3	TRBJ2-7	TRBD1	few	TGCGCCAGCAGCCAAGAGACCATTTTCGGGACAGTCCCCTACGAGCAGTACTTC	CASSQETIFGTVPYEQYF
TRBV7-8	TRBJ2-5	-	-	TGTGCCAGCAGCTTAACGGGGGCAGTCCATCCAGAGACCCAGTACTTC	CASSLTGAVHPETQYF
TRBV6-1	TRBJ1-1	TRBD1	-	TGTGCCAGCACCAACAGGGGAATGAACACTGAAGCTTTCTTT	CASTNRGMNTEAFF
TRBV7-3	TRBJ2-3	TRBD2	-	TGTGCCAGCAGCTCGGGACTAGCGGGCACAGATACGCAGTATTTT	CASSSGLAGTDTQYF
TRBV7-8	TRBJ2-1	-	-	TGTGCCAGCAGCTTAGGAAATAGGGCGAGATACAATGAGCAGTTCTTC	CASSLGNRARYNEQFF
TRBV4-1	TRBJ2-7	-	-	TGCGCCAGCAGCCAACTCCAGCGGACGGGCCCTTACGAGCAGTACTTC	CASSQLQRTGPYEQYF
TRBV5-1	TRBJ2-2	-	-	TGCGCCAGCAGCCTGACAGTCACCACCGGGGAGCTGTTTTTT	CASSLTVTTGELFF
TRBV5-4	TRBJ1-2	TRBD1	-	TGTGCCAGCAGTTCTACAGGGGACTATGGCTACACCTTC	CASSSTGDYGYTF
TRBV6-5	TRBJ1-2	-	-	TGTGCCAGCAGTGAAACTAACTATGGCTACACCTTC	CASSETNYGYTF
TRBV7-8	TRBJ1-1	TRBD1	-	TGTGCCAGCAGCCCGCGGACAGGGAGGACTGAAGCTTTCTTT	CASSPRTGRTEAFF
TRBV6-5	TRBJ2-1	-	-	TGTGCCAGCAGTTGGAATGGGAAGAGCTCCTACAATGAGCAGTTCTTC	CASSWNGKSSYNEQFF
TRBV6-5	TRBJ2-7	TRBD1	-	TGTGCCAGCATCTTATCGACAGGGAGCTCCTACGAGCAGTACTTC	CASILSTGSSYEQYF
TRBV5-1	TRBJ1-1	-	-	TGCGCCAGCAGCTTGGAGGGGCGCGACACTGAAGCTTTCTTT	CASSLEGRDTEAFF
TRBV6-1	TRBJ2-1	-	-	TGTGCCAGCAGTGCGCTAGCGCCCTCCTACAATGAGCAGTTCTTC	CASSALAPSYNEQFF
TRBV4-3	TRBJ2-7	TRBD2	-	TGCGCCAGCAGCCAAGACCTAGCGGGTTGGGACGAGCAGTACTTC	CASSQDLAGWDEQYF
TRBV10-1	TRBJ1-1	-	-	TGCGCCAGCAGCCCCCAGAGCGCGGGCACTGAAGCTTTCTTT	CASSPQSAGTEAFF
TRBV5-8	TRBJ1-1	-	-	TGTGCCAGCAGCTTGTTTTCCCAGGGAAGCAAGGGGACTGAAGCTTTCTTT	CASSLFSQGSKGTEAFF
TRBV5-6	TRBJ2-2	-	-	TGTGCCAGCAGCCAGGGGAGGGTACGCACCGGGGAGCTGTTTTTT	CASSQGRVRTGELFF
TRBV6-1	TRBJ2-7	-	-	TGTGCCAGCAGTGAAAGGAGCTACGAGCAGTACTTC	CASSERSYEQYF
TRBV30	TRBJ1-5	TRBD1	-	TGTGCCTGGAGTGGGGACAGAAATCAGCCCCAGCATTTT	CAWSGDRNQPQHF
TRBV9	TRBJ2-7	TRBD2	-	TGTGCCAGCAGCCCCCTAGCGGGCCACTCCTACGAGCAGTACTTC	CASSPLAGHSYEQYF
TRBV27	TRBJ2-7	-	-	TGTGCCAGCAGTTTGATCGCAGCATCCTCCTACGAGCAGTACTTC	CASSLIAASSYEQYF
TRBV2	TRBJ1-5	TRBD1	-	TGTGCCAGCAGCCGACTACAGGGGGCAATAGGTCAGCCCCAGCATTTT	CASSRLQGAIGQPQHF
TRBV29-1	TRBJ1-5	-	-	TGCAGCGTTGAAGATCCAGGTCAGCCCCAGCATTTT	CSVEDPGQPQHF
TRBV27	TRBJ2-7	TRBD2	-	TGTGCCAGCAGTTTATACGGGACTAGCGGGGTATACGAGCAGTACTTC	CASSLYGTSGVYEQYF
TRBV18	TRBJ2-1	TRBD1	-	TGTGCCAGCTCACCATTGAGTAGGACGCGACACGGACAGGGTGAGCAGTTCTTC	CASSPLSRTRHGQGEQFF
TRBV28	TRBJ2-7	TRBD2	-	TGTGCCAGCAGTCAACCGACTAGCGGGAGGTACACCTACGAGCAGTACTTC	CASSQPTSGRYTYEQYF
TRBV7-9	TRBJ2-1	-	-	TGTGCCAGCAGCACTCAGGGGTATGAGCAGTTCTTC	CASSTQGYEQFF
TRBV27	TRBJ2-5	TRBD2	-	TGTGCCAGCAGTCCCGGGACTAGCGGAACCCATGTAGTGGAGGAGACCCAGTACTTC	CASSPGTSGTHVVEETQYF
TRBV7-2	TRBJ1-3	-	-	TGTGCCAGCAGCTTTCAGGGTAAAGCTGGAAACACCATATATTTT	CASSFQGKAGNTIYF
TRBV5-4	TRBJ1-1	-	-	TGTGCCAGCAGCTTAAAGGGACGGACGAACACTGAAGCTTTCTTT	CASSLKGRTNTEAFF
TRBV18	TRBJ1-5	-	few	TGTGCCAGCTCACCTTTCAACAATCGTGACCAGCCCCAGCATTTT	CASSPFNNRDQPQHF
TRBV11-2	TRBJ1-1	TRBD1	-	TGTGCCAGCAGCTTAGATCAGGGGGCTGCTTTCTTT	CASSLDQGAAFF
TRBV6-1	TRBJ1-1	-	-	TGTGCCAGCAGGGAGTGGATGAACACTGAAGCTTTCTTT	CASREWMNTEAFF
TRBV10-3	TRBJ2-7	-	-	TGTGCCATCAGTGAGTTGGACGAGCAGTACTTC	CAISELDEQYF
TRBV5-6	TRBJ2-7	TRBD2	-	TGTGCCAGCAGCTCCGGACTAGCTACCTCTCACCATCGGGGCTACGAGCAGTACTTC	CASSSGLATSHHRGYEQYF
TRBV6-1	TRBJ1-1	TRBD1	-	TGTGCCAGCAGTGGAGACAGGGTCAAAATGAACACTGAAGCTTTCTTT	CASSGDRVKMNTEAFF
TRBV5-4	TRBJ2-5	-	-	TGTGCCAGCAGCCAAGTGGGACTGCAAGAGACCCAGTACTTC	CASSQVGLQETQYF
TRBV7-2	TRBJ2-1	-	-	TGTGCCAGCACCGATTATGGGGCCTACAATGAGCAGTTCTTC	CASTDYGAYNEQFF
TRBV28	TRBJ1-6	-	-	TGTGCCAGCAGTCCAGGGAGCGTACAATCACCCCTCCACTTT	CASSPGSVQSPLHF
TRBV7-9	TRBJ1-1	TRBD1	-	TGTGCCAGCAACTGGGACAGGGGGCATGGGACTGAAGCTTTCTTT	CASNWDRGHGTEAFF
TRBV2	TRBJ1-2	-	-	TGTGCCAGCGGATCGACAGTCTATGGCTACACCTTC	CASGSTVYGYTF
TRBV29-1	TRBJ2-2	TRBD2	-	TGCAGCGTTGCGGGACTAGCGGGCACCGGGGAGCTGTTTTTT	CSVAGLAGTGELFF
TRBV4-2	TRBJ2-5	-	-	TGTGCCAGCAGCCAAGAGAGGGCCGGGTTCCAAGAGACCCAGTACTTC	CASSQERAGFQETQYF
TRBV27	TRBJ2-5	-	once	TGTGCCAGCAGCCGGACCCGGGCACAAGAGACCCAGTACTTC	CASSRTRAQETQYF
TRBV11-2	TRBJ2-1	TRBD2	-	TGTGCCAGCAGCTCGGGAGCGGGGTTCTACAATGAGCAGTTCTTC	CASSSGAGFYNEQFF
TRBV5-1	TRBJ2-5	-	-	TGCGCCAGCAGCTTGGGGACTCTCCAGGGATGGCAAGAGACCCAGTACTTC	CASSLGTLQGWQETQYF
TRBV5-1	TRBJ1-4	-	-	TGCGCCAGCAGCCCTGGACCCGCAGAAAAACTGTTTTTT	CASSPGPAEKLFF
TRBV18	TRBJ2-5	TRBD1	-	TGTGCCAGCTCCGCGGACAGGCAAGAGACCCAGTACTTC	CASSADRQETQYF